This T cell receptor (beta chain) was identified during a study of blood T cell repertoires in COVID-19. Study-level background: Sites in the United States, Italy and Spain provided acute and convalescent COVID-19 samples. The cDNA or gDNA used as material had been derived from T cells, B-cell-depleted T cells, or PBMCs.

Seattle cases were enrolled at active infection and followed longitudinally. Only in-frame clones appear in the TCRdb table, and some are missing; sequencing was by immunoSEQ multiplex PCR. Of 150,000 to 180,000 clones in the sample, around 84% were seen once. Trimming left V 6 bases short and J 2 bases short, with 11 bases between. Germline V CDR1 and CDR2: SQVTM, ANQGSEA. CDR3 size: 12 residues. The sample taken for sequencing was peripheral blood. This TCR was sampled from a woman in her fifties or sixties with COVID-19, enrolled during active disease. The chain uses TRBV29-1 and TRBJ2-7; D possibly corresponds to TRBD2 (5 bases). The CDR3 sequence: CSVSRAPYEQYF. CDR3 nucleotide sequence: TGCAGCGTGTCGAGGGCCCCCTACGAGCAGTACTTC.